Shown below are 18 T cell receptor beta chains from a single sample sequenced in a study of post-analysis software for immune sequencing data (dated by TCRdb to about 2015). For these TCRs, the target antigens are not known. Libraries came from PCR. The data were produced on an Illumina HiSeq 2500. Unique molecular identifiers were incorporated into TCR beta cDNA libraries to reduce PCR and sequencing biases. TCRdb reprocessing: public reads trimmed at Q25 with fastp, clones called with MiXCR, in-frame beta chains kept. Every entry covers one CDR3 protein and lists the most common genes and DNA from its rows. The sample yields about 210,000 distinct CDR3 sequences; approximately 29% were counted once. 3.4% of the sample comes from the top ten. Findings and caveats that apply to the study as a whole: Significantly higher frequencies in patients than in controls were found for a handful of TRBV segments, including TRBV5-6, TRBV5-1 and TRBV20-1.

Sequenced sample: blood. All receptors derive from a girl aged 2-17 years with multiple sclerosis.

This clonotype was counted a few times. V is TRBV5-1 and J is TRBJ2-2; TRBD1 might be the D (5 bases). This CDR3 region has 14 residues. The germline V and J ends were trimmed by 4 bases and 6 bases, with 13 bases remaining between them. The germline gives CDR1 SGHRS, CDR2 YFSETQ. CDR3 in amino acids: CASSTRGTAGELFF. The CDR3 DNA reads TGCGCCAGCAGCACAAGGGGTACGGCCGGGGAGCTGTTTTTT.

This clonotype was detected only once. A read error is possible here, since a much larger clone lies one base away. The gene calls are TRBV4-1 and TRBJ2-4, with 7 nucleotides matching TRBD1. J lost 14 bases, V lost 1 base, and 11 bases had no gene match. Germline values: CDR1 MGHRA, CDR2 YSYEKL. This CDR3 spans 14 amino acids. The CDR3: CASSQVGTDYEKYF. The DNA of the CDR3 is TGCGCCAGCAGCCAAGTTGGGACAGACTACGAGAAGTACTTC.

Comments on this clonotype: One end of the junction varies from germline; a read error may be responsible. The V gene is TRBV5-1, the J gene TRBJ2-5; possibly TRBD1 for D (6 bases). The CDR3 is 14 residues long. Germline CDR1 is SGHRS and CDR2 is YFSETQ. The CDR3 here is CAISVQGIRETQYF. The CDR3 coding sequence is TGCGCCATCAGCGTACAGGGAATACGAGAGACCCAGTACTTC.

The V and J genes are TRBV20-1 and TRBJ2-2, with a tentative D call TRBD2 (6 bases). The CDR3 consists of 13 residues. Trimming pared 3 bases from V and 5 bases from J, leaving 10 bases between. The V gene's germline CDR1 is DFQATT and CDR2 SNEGSKA (reference sequence). The CDR3 is CSARRLGTGELFF. The CDR3 nucleotides are TGCAGTGCTAGGAGACTAGGGACCGGGGAGCTGTTTTTT.

About this clonotype itself: A clone one base away is much larger, so this may be a read error. The rearrangement uses TRBV4-1 and TRBJ1-4; D ambiguous. Germline V gene lookup returns CDR1 MGHRA and CDR2 YSYEKL. CDR3 length: 14 residues. CDR3 residues: CASSPEEWREKPFF. The CDR3 DNA follows: TGCGCCAGCAGCCCGGAAGAGTGGAGAGAAAAACCGTTTTTT.

This clonotype was seen repeatedly, ten times or more. The chain combines TRBV7-2 with TRBJ2-7, with 8 bases lining up with TRBD1. The CDR3 extends over 16 amino acids. Germline CDR1 and CDR2: SGHTA and FQGNSA. V was pared by 5 bases and J by 5 bases, with 14 bases of the junction left unmatched. The CDR3 region has the DNA TGTGCCAGCAGCACCAGACAGGGGAGGCGAGGTAACGAGCAGTACTTC. Its protein is CASSTRQGRRGNEQYF.

This clonotype was detected only a few times. One end of the junction is discordant with germline, which a read error may explain. The J gene is TRBJ2-3, the V gene TRBV13; no firm D call. This CDR3 comprises 12 residues. CDR1 PRHDT and CDR2 FYEKMQ come from the germline V gene (reference sequence). The CDR3 sequence: CASNLKTDTQYF. The DNA of the CDR3 is TGTGCCAGCAACTTAAAGACAGATACGCAGTATTTT.

This clonotype was observed a few times. This chain uses TRBV29-1 with TRBJ1-3; no clear D. The germline V and J ends were trimmed by 4 bases and 5 bases, with 12 bases remaining between them. CDR1 is SQVTM and CDR2 is ANQGSEA in the germline V gene. The CDR3 covers 13 residues. The CDR3 coding sequence is TGCAGCGTTGCGGTGAACACACGAAACACCATATATTTT. It translates to CSVAVNTRNTIYF.

This clonotype has more than one count but fewer than ten. The chain couples TRBV12-3 or TRBV12-4 to TRBJ2-2, with a tentative D call TRBD2 (6 bases). The ends were cut back, 10 bases at V and 5 bases at J, with 20 bases in the middle. The CDR3 length is 15 residues. The CDR3 DNA reads TGTGCCACCAAGGTTCGGAGGGTTGAGACCGGGGAGCTGTTTTTT. It translates to CATKVRRVETGELFF.

The chain carries TRBV12-3 or TRBV12-4 and TRBJ2-2; tentative D call: TRBD1 (6 bases). The CDR3 is made up of 15 amino acids. V lost 6 bases and J 4 bases, leaving 15 bases between the germline ends. Here the CDR3 reads CASSTRGSGTGELFF. CDR3 in DNA: TGTGCCAGCAGCACCAGGGGATCGGGCACCGGGGAGCTGTTTTTT.

The rearrangement links TRBV5-1 to TRBJ1-1; maybe TRBD1 (6 bases). V dropped 4 bases and J dropped 3 bases, with 19 bases sitting between them. There are 16 residues in the CDR3. Germline CDR1 reads SGHRS; CDR2 reads YFSETQ. CDR3 sequence reads: CASSRTGMPADTEAFF. CDR3 nucleotide sequence: TGCGCCAGCAGCCGCACAGGGATGCCGGCGGACACTGAAGCTTTCTTT. Complete variable domain (other parts from reference TRBV5-1 and TRBJ1-1): KAGVTQTPRYLIKTRGQQVTLSCSPISGHRSVSWYQQTPGQGLQFLFEYFSETQRNKGNFPGRFSGRQFSNSRSEMNVSTLELGDSALYLCASSRTGMPADTEAFFGQGTRLTVV.

The chain couples TRBV2 to TRBJ2-3; a possible D gene is TRBD2 (6 bases). Trimming took 4 bases from V and 0 from J, leaving 11 bases between them. Germline CDR1 SNHLY, CDR2 FYNNEI. This CDR3 region has 15 residues. The CDR3 here is CASSAGTSSTDTQYF. In DNA, the CDR3 is TGTGCCAGCAGTGCCGGGACTTCTAGCACAGATACGCAGTATTTT.

Worth noting for this clonotype: Since a much larger clone is just one base distant, this may be a read error. The V gene is TRBV6-1, the J gene TRBJ2-3; TRBD1 matches 7 bases. Germline V CDR1 and CDR2: MNHNS, SASEGT. CDR3 size: 14 residues. Here the CDR3 reads CASTNQGVSDTRYF. The CDR3 nucleotides are TGTGCCAGCACCAATCAGGGGGTTTCAGATACGCGGTATTTT.

About this clonotype: It may be a read error: a sequence one base away is much more abundant. This chain links TRBV5-6 with TRBJ2-1; possible D gene TRBD2, 6 bases. CDR1 SGHDT and CDR2 YYEEEE come from the germline V gene. CDR3 size: 18 residues. Trimming removed 3 bases from V and 1 base from J, with 20 bases in between. CDR3 DNA: TGTGCCAGCAGCTCGACCCTAGCGACCCGGTTGTCCTACAATGAGCAGTTCTTC. Protein product: CASSSTLATRLSYNEQFF.

This clonotype was seen a handful of times. The rearrangement links TRBV15 to TRBJ2-1; possible D gene TRBD2, 5 bases. Germline V gene data show CDR1 as LNHNV and CDR2 as YYDKDF (reference sequence). V lost 3 bases and J lost 0, with 15 bases in between. This CDR3 comprises 17 residues. CDR3 sequence: CATSRPGWGSSYNEQFF. The CDR3 DNA reads TGTGCCACCAGCAGGCCGGGGTGGGGTAGCTCCTACAATGAGCAGTTCTTC.

The CDR3 coding sequence is TGTGCCAGCAGTATCGGACTAGCGGGAGCGGAGCAGTACTTC. This encodes CASSIGLAGAEQYF. J is TRBJ2-7 and V is TRBV28, with 13 bases fitting TRBD2. The CDR3 runs to 14 residues. In germline, CDR1 is MDHEN, CDR2 SYDVKM. The trim removed 5 bases at V and 7 bases at J, leaving 5 bases unmatched.

This clonotype was seen many times. The chain is built from TRBV20-1 and TRBJ1-1; TRBD1 might be the D (6 bases). V was cut by 2 bases and J by 2 bases, with 15 bases left in between. The CDR3 extends over 15 amino acids. Germline CDR1 and CDR2: DFQATT and SNEGSKA (reference sequence). The DNA for the CDR3 is TGCAGTGCTAGATGGGGGCGGAGGGAAAACACTGAAGCTTTCTTT. Encoded protein: CSARWGRRENTEAFF.

This clonotype was detected ten times or more. V gene TRBV5-1 combines with J gene TRBJ2-5; the D gene is possibly TRBD1 (6 bases). The CDR3 is 14 amino acids. The germline V and J ends were trimmed by 0 bases and 1 base, with 7 bases remaining between them. The germline gives CDR1 SGHRS, CDR2 YFSETQ. The CDR3 here is CASSLGTAQETQYF. DNA for the CDR3: TGCGCCAGCAGCTTGGGGACAGCCCAAGAGACCCAGTACTTC.